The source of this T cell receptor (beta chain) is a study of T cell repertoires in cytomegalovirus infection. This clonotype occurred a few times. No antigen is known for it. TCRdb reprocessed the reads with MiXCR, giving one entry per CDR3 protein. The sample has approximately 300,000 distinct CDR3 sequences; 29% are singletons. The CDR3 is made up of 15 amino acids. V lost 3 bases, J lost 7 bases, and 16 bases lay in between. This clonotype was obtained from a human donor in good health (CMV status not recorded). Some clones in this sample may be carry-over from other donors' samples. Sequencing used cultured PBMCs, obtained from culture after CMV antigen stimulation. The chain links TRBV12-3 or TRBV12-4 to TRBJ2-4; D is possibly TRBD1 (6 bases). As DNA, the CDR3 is TGTGCCAGCAGTTTGCAGGAAATGGGGGCGAACATTCAGTACTTC. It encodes CASSLQEMGANIQYF.